These T cell receptor beta chains were read from a single sample in a study of cytomegalovirus exposure and HLA in healthy donors. Data came from immunoSEQ multiplex PCR; TCRdb stores just in-frame clones and leaves some out. The table shows around 80,000 clones, with approximately 60% occurring only once. Source material: PBMCs. The receptors were sampled from a male donor in good health and CMV-seropositive. The CDR3 runs from the conserved cysteine through the conserved F or W. D genes are given only for firm matches. Rows give clone size only sometimes, using once, few, many, or a class for an expanded clone.

>TRBJ1-1|.|15|TRBV30|.
TGTGCCTGGAGTGCCTCAACAGGGTCTGGACGTCGGGCTTTCTTT
CAWSASTGSGRRAFF
>TRBJ2-7|.|14|TRBV28|.
TGTGCCAGCAGTTCAACCGAACAAACCTACGAGCAGTACTTC
CASSSTEQTYEQYF
>TRBJ2-7|.|14|TRBV7-9|TRBD1
TGTGCCAGCAGCTCCCGGGACAGGGCCTACGAGCAGTACTTC
CASSSRDRAYEQYF
>TRBJ2-1|.|14|TRBV6-5|.
TGTGCCAGCAGTTACAAGCAGCGATGGAATGAGCAGTTCTTC
CASSYKQRWNEQFF
>TRBJ1-1|.|13|TRBV9|.
TGTGCCAGCAGCGTAGCCGCGGACAGAGAAGCTTTCTTT
CASSVAADREAFF
>TRBJ2-3|.|14|TRBV7-3|TRBD1
TGTGCCAGCAGCGGACAGGGAGCCCGAGATACGCAGTATTTT
CASSGQGARDTQYF
>TRBJ2-1|.|15|TRBV19|.
TGTGCCAGTAGTATCGGGACTGGTCTGAGGAATGAGCAGTTCTTC
CASSIGTGLRNEQFF
>TRBJ2-2|once|17|TRBV4-2|TRBD1
TGTGCCAGCAGCCAAGTTAAAAGGGGGCCCGGAGGCGGGGAGCTGTTTTTT
CASSQVKRGPGGGELFF
>TRBJ1-4|.|14|TRBV15|TRBD1
TGTGCCACCAGTTCCGGGACAGCAATGAAAAGACTGTTTTTT
CATSSGTAMKRLFF
>TRBJ1-2|.|16|TRBV6-1|TRBD1
TGTGCCAGCAGTGAGTCACAGGGGGGAAGTGGCTATGGCTACACCTTC
CASSESQGGSGYGYTF
>TRBJ2-5|.|16|TRBV11-2|TRBD2
TGTGCCAGCAGCTTAGAGCTAGCGGGGGGACAAGAGACCCAGTACTTC
CASSLELAGGQETQYF
>TRBJ1-6|.|13|TRBV27|.
TGTGCCAGCAGCCAAAACAGAAATTCACCCCTCCACTTT
CASSQNRNSPLHF
>TRBJ2-7|.|16|TRBV7-3|.
TGTGCCAGCAGCTCAAGGGGGAGCGGCGTCTCCTACGAGCAGTACTTC
CASSSRGSGVSYEQYF
>TRBJ1-6|few|15|TRBV18|TRBD1
TGTGCCAGCTCACCAGGGACAGGGGATAATTCACCCCTCCACTTT
CASSPGTGDNSPLHF